Presented here are 3 T cell receptor beta chains from one specimen sequenced in a study of neurological immune-mediated disorders. Each CDR3 protein gets one entry after TCRdb re-called the 5' RACE reads with MiXCR. The table shows over 60,000 distinct CDR3 sequences, with 4% to 6% occurring only once. Sequencing was done on a sample of PBMCs. These receptors were collected from a woman aged 25 to 39 with multiple sclerosis.

This clonotype came up many times. The V gene is TRBV28, the J gene TRBJ1-5; no firm D call. Germline assignment: CDR1 MDHEN and CDR2 SYDVKM. V lost 6 bases, J lost 1 base, and 10 bases lay in between. CDR3 size: 14 residues. CDR3 bases: TGTGCCAGCAGGTCTGGAGGGAGCAATCAGCCCCAGCATTTT. It translates to CASRSGGSNQPQHF. The complete variable domain, with remaining parts taken from reference TRBV28 and TRBJ1-5, reads DVKVTQSSRYLVKRTGEKVFLECVQDMDHENMFWYRQDPGLGLRLIYFSYDVKMKEKGDIPEGYSVSREKKERFSLILESASTNQTSMYLCASRSGGSNQPQHFGDGTRLSIL.

This clonotype came up many times. The chain is built from TRBV21-1 and TRBJ2-3; the D segment call TRBD1 is taken from the table without a DNA check. TRBV21-1 is a pseudogene locus. The CDR3 covers 18 residues. CDR3 coding DNA: TGTGCCAGCAGCAACCTGCGGGGGGGCGGCCGAAATGCAGATACGCAGTATTTT. Translating it yields CASSNLRGGGRNADTQYF.

In this sample, this clonotype turned up many times. This sequence joins TRBV9 and TRBJ2-1; 10 bases align to TRBD1. The germline CDR1 and CDR2 sequences are SGDLS and YYNGEE. The CDR3 totals 15 residues. J gave up 6 bases and V 3 bases, and 6 bases lay outside the gene matches. The CDR3 coding sequence is TGTGCCAGCAGCGCCCTGGGACAGGGGCGCAATGAGCAGTTCTTC. Translated: CASSALGQGRNEQFF.